One and the same sample provided the 32 T cell receptor beta chains below, sequenced in a study of long-term antiretroviral therapy in people with HIV. The immunoSEQ assay was v3.0, run at survey level. Sequencing was performed with immunoSEQ multiplex PCR; in TCRdb, only in-frame clones are kept and a portion is missing. This table has about 42,000 clones, 86% appearing once. This specimen was unsorted PBMCs, taken 0.1 years before starting antiretroviral therapy. The receptors were gathered from a woman in her forties or fifties with HIV.

This rearrangement joins TRBV9 to TRBJ2-5, with a possible D match to TRBD2 (5 bases). V lost 2 bases, J lost 5 bases, and 10 bases lay in between. Germline V lookup: CDR1 SGDLS, CDR2 YYNGEE. CDR3 length: 13 residues. CDR3 coding DNA: TGTGCCAGCAGCGTCGAGGGCGGGGAGACCCAGTACTTC. It is translated as CASSVEGGETQYF.

V and J are TRBV19 and TRBJ1-2; the D is unclear. The V gene lost 7 bases and the J gene lost 4 bases, with 16 bases spanning the gap. This CDR3 has 14 residues. Per the germline V gene, CDR1 is LNHDA and CDR2 is SQIVND (reference sequence). The CDR3 bases are TGTGCCAGTAAACCTCGCGGGGAGGGCTATGGCTACACCTTC. Amino acid sequence: CASKPRGEGYGYTF.

The gene calls are TRBV28 and TRBJ2-3, with D maybe TRBD1 (6 bases). V dropped 6 bases and J dropped 1 base, with 29 bases sitting between them. This CDR3 has 20 amino acids. CDR1 is MDHEN, CDR2 SYDVKM, per germline. In nucleotides, the CDR3 is TGTGCCAGCAGCCGTCCAGTGCCGCCACTAGGGGGAACCCGCACAGATACGCAGTATTTT. Translating gives CASSRPVPPLGGTRTDTQYF.

The chain links TRBV2 to TRBJ2-7, with 7 bases identical to TRBD2. The V and J ends lost 4 bases and 4 bases, in that order; junction bases with no gene match: 10. This CDR3 region has 15 residues. Per germline, CDR1 SNHLY and CDR2 FYNNEI. CDR3 protein: CASSATLGGWYEQYF. CDR3 DNA sequence: TGTGCCAGCAGTGCGACCTTGGGGGGGTGGTACGAGCAGTACTTC.

J is TRBJ1-4 and V is TRBV29-1, with a possible D match to TRBD1 (5 bases). The CDR3 runs 13 residues. V was trimmed by 1 base and J by 4 bases, leaving 7 bases between them. The germline CDR1 and CDR2 sequences are SQVTM and ANQGSEA. The CDR3 sequence: CSVEGGGNEKLFF. The CDR3 DNA follows: TGCAGCGTTGAAGGGGGGGGTAATGAAAAACTGTTTTTT. Filled out from reference TRBV29-1 and TRBJ1-4, the complete variable domain reads SAVISQKPSRDICQRGTSLTIQCQVDSQVTMMFWYRQQPGQSLTLIATANQGSEATYESGFVIDKFPISRPNLTFSTLTVSNMSPEDSSIYLCSVEGGGNEKLFFGSGTQLSVL.

The CDR3 spells CSVESNRRALETQYF. DNA for the CDR3: TGCAGCGTTGAGTCGAACAGGAGGGCTTTAGAGACCCAGTACTTC. This chain joins TRBV29-1 and TRBJ2-5, with D possibly being TRBD2 (6 bases). V gave up 3 bases and J gave up 4 bases, with 18 bases separating them. CDR1 and CDR2 from the germline V gene are SQVTM and ANQGSEA. The CDR3 consists of 15 residues.

The rearrangement joins TRBV7-2 to TRBJ2-5, with 11 bases that match TRBD2. This CDR3 region has 16 residues. Germline trimming cut 2 bases from V and 4 bases from J; bases unmatched to any gene: 6. Germline V lookup: CDR1 SGHTA, CDR2 FQGNSA. CDR3 residues: CASSLTSGGQGETQYF. The CDR3 DNA follows: TGTGCCAGCAGCTTAACTAGCGGGGGCCAGGGAGAGACCCAGTACTTC.

Concerning this clone: At one end, the junction sequence differs from germline, possibly due to a read error. The J gene is TRBJ2-2, the V gene TRBV11-3; D gene uncertain. CDR3 length equals 12 residues. Germline CDR1 is SGHNT and CDR2 is YENEEA. CDR3 amino acids: CATAPNSGELFF. Written as DNA, the CDR3 is TGTGCCACCGCGCCAAACAGCGGGGAGCTGTTTTTT.

This clone was recorded only once. V is TRBV19 and J is TRBJ1-3; D remains unclear. V lost 4 bases, J lost 0 bases, and 10 bases lay in between. Germline-derived CDR1 and CDR2 are LNHDA and SQIVND (reference sequence). The CDR3 runs 15 residues. The CDR3 sequence: CASSRIGSSGNTIYF. In DNA, the CDR3 is TGTGCCAGTAGTAGGATTGGGAGCTCTGGAAACACCATATATTTT.

This chain joins TRBV7-9 and TRBJ1-5; 8 bases are a match to TRBD1. Germline values: CDR1 SEHNR, CDR2 FQNEAQ (reference sequence). V gave up 7 bases and J gave up 3 bases; unmatched junction bases: 8. There are 15 residues in the CDR3. Written as DNA, the CDR3 is TGTGCCAGCACCGCGACAGGGGCGTCCAATCAGCCCCAGCATTTT. Its protein is CASTATGASNQPQHF.

In this sample, this clone turned up a few times. This chain links TRBV4-2 with TRBJ1-2, with 10 bases identical to TRBD1. Germline CDR1 is LGHNA and CDR2 is YNFKEQ. V lost 8 bases, J lost 3 bases, and 9 bases stayed unmatched. The CDR3 sequence is 15 residues long. The CDR3 loop is CASYLSGTGDYGYTF. The CDR3 DNA reads TGTGCCAGCTACCTTTCCGGGACAGGGGACTATGGCTACACCTTC.

The chain joins TRBV7-9 to TRBJ2-3; tentative D call: TRBD1 (7 bases). V was shortened by 8 bases and J by 10 bases, with 19 bases between the two germline ends. The CDR3 spans 13 residues. Germline CDR1 and CDR2: SEHNR and FQNEAQ (reference sequence). CDR3 protein: CASQEGARLAQYF. The CDR3 DNA follows: TGTGCCAGCCAGGAGGGGGCTCGGTTGGCGCAGTATTTT.

The rearrangement links TRBV4-3 to TRBJ1-2; 7 bases match TRBD1. Germline assignment: CDR1 LGHNA and CDR2 YSLEER. CDR3 length: 19 residues. The junction had 15 bases not matched to a gene; V was cut back by 0 bases and J by 2 bases. Written as DNA, the CDR3 is TGCGCCAGCAGCCAAGACGGGCGGGACAGCATCCTCCAAAACTATGGCTACACCTTC. Translated: CASSQDGRDSILQNYGYTF.

The rearrangement uses TRBV5-4 and TRBJ1-1; 9 nucleotides align to TRBD1. V was clipped by 0 bases and J by 9 bases; unmatched bases: 6. The CDR3 consists of 14 residues. Germline assignment: CDR1 SGHNT and CDR2 YYREEE (reference sequence). The CDR3 protein is CASSLVGQGSQAFF. The CDR3 coding sequence is TGTGCCAGCAGCTTGGTGGGACAGGGTTCGCAAGCTTTCTTT.

CDR3 residues: CASRPSTGGRGYTF. Written as DNA, the CDR3 is TGTGCCAGTCGCCCCTCGACAGGGGGCAGGGGCTACACCTTC. V gene TRBV19 combines with J gene TRBJ1-2; 10 bases are a match to TRBD1. With 8 bases clipped from V and 8 bases from J, the junction kept 11 bases outside the gene matches. The V gene's germline CDR1 is LNHDA and CDR2 SQIVND (reference sequence). The CDR3 has 14 amino acids.

This chain connects TRBV9 to TRBJ2-2, with TRBD2 matching 12 bases. Losses at the gene ends were 3 bases for V and 7 bases for J; bases not matched to a gene: 7. In germline, CDR1 is SGDLS, CDR2 YYNGEE. The CDR3 totals 16 residues. Written as DNA, the CDR3 is TGTGCCAGCAGCGCGGGGCTAGCGGGGGGGAACGGGGAGCTGTTTTTT. The encoded protein is CASSAGLAGGNGELFF.

This clone was seen just once. V is TRBV6-1 and J is TRBJ2-2, with 9 positions matching TRBD1. CDR1 MNHNS and CDR2 SASEGT come from the germline V gene. V shed 10 bases, J shed 6 bases, and the junction held 6 bases outside the gene matches. CDR3 length: 13 amino acids. This chain's CDR3 is CATLGQGSGELFF. The CDR3 nucleotides are TGTGCCACCCTGGGACAGGGTTCCGGGGAGCTGTTTTTT.

The chain has TRBV5-4 and TRBJ2-1; 10 bases are shared with TRBD2. The CDR3 extends over 15 amino acids. V shed 1 base and J 4 bases; nucleotides not matched to a gene: 2. Germline CDR1 reads SGHNT; CDR2 reads YYREEE (reference sequence). CDR3 region: CASSLTSGVYNEQFF. The CDR3 DNA follows: TGTGCCAGCAGCTTGACTAGCGGGGTATACAATGAGCAGTTCTTC.

The chain uses TRBV9 and TRBJ2-5, with TRBD1 identical over 11 bases. This CDR3 spans 16 amino acids. Germline V gene data show CDR1 as SGDLS and CDR2 as YYNGEE. V lost 3 bases and J lost 2; bases outside the gene matches: 6. The CDR3 loop is CASSEWGQGVQETQYF. The CDR3 nucleotides are TGTGCCAGCAGCGAGTGGGGACAGGGGGTTCAAGAGACCCAGTACTTC.

V usage is TRBV5-6 and J usage is TRBJ1-2; D is ambiguous. Per germline, CDR1 SGHDT and CDR2 YYEEEE. The CDR3 sequence is 15 residues long. The V end was cut by 4 bases, the J end by 0 bases, with 13 bases between. The CDR3 sequence: CASSLDPNPNYGYTF. Here the CDR3 DNA reads TGTGCCAGCAGCCTCGACCCCAATCCTAACTATGGCTACACCTTC.

This clone was recorded a few times. V gene TRBV27 combines with J gene TRBJ2-7; no clear D gene. This CDR3 region has 13 residues. V lost 0 bases and J 3 bases, leaving 6 bases between the germline ends. CDR1 MNHEY and CDR2 SMNVEV come from the germline V gene (reference sequence). The CDR3 DNA reads TGTGCCAGCAGTTTATCGCCAGGCTACGAGCAGTACTTC. Translation: CASSLSPGYEQYF.

The chain links TRBV29-1 to TRBJ1-1, with D unclear. Trimming left V 5 bases short and J 2 bases short, with 12 bases between. CDR3 length: 13 amino acids. CDR1 is SQVTM, CDR2 ANQGSEA, per germline. The chain's CDR3 is CSVLTRANTEAFF. Written as DNA, the CDR3 is TGCAGCGTTTTGACCCGTGCCAACACTGAAGCTTTCTTT.

V and J are TRBV10-3 and TRBJ2-1, with D perhaps assigned TRBD1 or TRBD2 (5 bases each). Germline CDR1 ENHRY, CDR2 SYGVKD. The CDR3 sequence is 17 residues long. V lost 3 bases, J lost 5 bases, and 20 bases lay in between. CDR3 sequence: CAISEYPGTGPNNEQFF. DNA for the CDR3: TGTGCCATCAGTGAATACCCGGGGACGGGCCCTAACAATGAGCAGTTCTTC.

The chain combines TRBV2 with TRBJ2-7; TRBD1 matches 8 bases. Germline CDR1 and CDR2: SNHLY and FYNNEI. Trimming removed 3 bases from V and 9 bases from J; junction bases left unmatched: 7. The CDR3 is made up of 13 amino acids. The CDR3 region is CASSDGQGKVQYF. The CDR3 coding sequence is TGTGCCAGCAGTGACGGACAGGGAAAGGTGCAGTACTTC.

The chain has TRBV19 and TRBJ2-1, with 8 bases that match TRBD2. The CDR3 extends over 18 amino acids. The J segment lost 0 bases and the V segment lost 1 base, leaving 8 bases of the junction unmatched. The germline V gene encodes CDR1 LNHDA and CDR2 SQIVND (reference sequence). CDR3 nucleotides: TGTGCCAGTAGTATAGGAGGAACTAGCGGAAGCTCCTACAATGAGCAGTTCTTC. As protein: CASSIGGTSGSSYNEQFF.

CDR3 DNA: TGCGCCAGCAGCAGCCTCAGGGGGCGCCGGGAGACCCAGTACTTC. As protein: CASSSLRGRRETQYF. The chain links TRBV5-1 to TRBJ2-5; 8 bases agree with TRBD1. CDR3 length: 15 residues. Germline-derived CDR1 and CDR2 are SGHRS and YFSETQ. With 4 bases clipped from V and 5 bases from J, the junction kept 10 bases outside the gene matches.

The chain carries TRBV5-1 and TRBJ1-6; 11 bases align to TRBD1. This CDR3 spans 15 amino acids. V shed 4 bases and J 8 bases; nucleotides not matched to a gene: 5. Germline V gives CDR1 SGHRS, CDR2 YFSETQ. CDR3 in amino acids: CASSRTGGADSPLHF. The CDR3, as DNA: TGCGCCAGCAGCAGGACAGGGGGCGCGGATTCACCCCTCCACTTT. Full variable domain (outside the CDR3, taken from reference TRBV5-1 and TRBJ1-6): KAGVTQTPRYLIKTRGQQVTLSCSPISGHRSVSWYQQTPGQGLQFLFEYFSETQRNKGNFPGRFSGRQFSNSRSEMNVSTLELGDSALYLCASSRTGGADSPLHFGNGTRLTVT.

V gene TRBV28 combines with J gene TRBJ1-2, with TRBD1 identical over 7 bases. The CDR3 is 14 residues long. Germline V gene sequence: CDR1 MDHEN, CDR2 SYDVKM. Trimming cost V 2 bases and J 6 bases; bases outside gene matches: 6. The CDR3 DNA is TGTGCCAGCAGTTTACTAGGGGGCCGGGATGGCTACACCTTC. It codes for CASSLLGGRDGYTF.

The chain combines TRBV18 with TRBJ2-5, with D uncertain. V dropped 0 bases and J dropped 7 bases, with 18 bases sitting between them. This CDR3 comprises 16 residues. Germline CDR1 KGHSH, CDR2 LQKENI. CDR3 in DNA: TGTGCCAGCTCACCACCGCAGTTGGGGTCCGTGGGGACCCAGTACTTC. The encoded protein is CASSPPQLGSVGTQYF. The variable domain in full, with the rest retrieved from reference TRBV18 and TRBJ2-5, is NAGVMQNPRHLVRRRGQEARLRCSPMKGHSHVYWYRQLPEEGLKFMVYLQKENIIDESGMPKERFSAEFPKEGPSILRIQQVVRGDSAAYFCASSPPQLGSVGTQYFGPGTRLLVL.

The chain employs TRBV11-2 and TRBJ2-7; unclear D gene. The germline gives CDR1 SGHAT, CDR2 FQNNGV. This CDR3 region has 13 residues. V gave up 0 bases and J gave up 6 bases, with 9 bases separating them. The CDR3 sequence: CASSLERVGEQYF. In DNA form, the CDR3 reads TGTGCCAGCAGCTTAGAAAGGGTTGGCGAGCAGTACTTC.

This chain connects TRBV10-3 to TRBJ2-7, with 8 bases lining up with TRBD2. The trim removed 3 bases at V and 4 bases at J, leaving 5 bases unmatched. Germline CDR1 is ENHRY and CDR2 is SYGVKD. The CDR3 sequence is 14 residues long. CDR3: CAISDAGGIYEQYF. The DNA for the CDR3 is TGTGCCATCAGTGACGCGGGGGGAATTTACGAGCAGTACTTC.

The rearrangement uses TRBV5-6 and TRBJ1-1, with 8 positions matching TRBD1. Germline CDR1 and CDR2: SGHDT and YYEEEE. V lost 1 base to trimming and J lost 3 bases; unmatched junction nucleotides: 8. This CDR3 contains 16 residues. CDR3 loop: CASSLIPTGEDTEAFF. CDR3 in DNA: TGTGCCAGCAGCTTGATTCCGACAGGGGAGGACACTGAAGCTTTCTTT.